The 9 T cell receptor beta chains given below trace back to one sample, sequenced in a study of identical twins. TCRdb called the 5' RACE reads again in MiXCR, with one record for every CDR3 protein. The table records about 500,000 distinct CDR3 sequences, roughly 13% of them present only once. These data also featured in a second study, about yellow fever vaccine responses in identical twins.

Sequenced sample: CD4+ T cells sorted from blood. The receptors were sampled from a woman under 30 in good health.

This chain uses TRBV11-2 with TRBJ2-3; a weak D match, TRBD2 (6 bases). From germline, CDR1 is SGHAT and CDR2 FQNNGV. Between the trimmed V and J ends, which lost 3 bases and 0 bases, there was a span of 19 bases. The CDR3 contains 18 residues. The CDR3 DNA follows: TGTGCCAGCAGCTTGTTCCGTAGCGGAACTACTAGCACAGATACGCAGTATTTT. The encoded protein is CASSLFRSGTTSTDTQYF.

This clonotype was counted a few times. The chain carries TRBV20-1 and TRBJ2-6; 9 nucleotides agree with TRBD2. The CDR3 covers 18 residues. Losses at the gene ends were 1 base for V and 0 bases for J; bases not matched to a gene: 7. Per germline, CDR1 DFQATT and CDR2 SNEGSKA (reference sequence). The CDR3 protein is CSARGRGSGSSGANVLTF. The CDR3 DNA sequence: TGCAGTGCTAGAGGGCGAGGTAGCGGGAGCTCTGGGGCCAACGTCCTGACTTTC.

This clonotype has at least ten counts. DNA for the CDR3: TGTGCCAGCAGTGAAGCCCCTAGCGGGGGGGGCACAGATACGCAGTATTTT. The encoded protein is CASSEAPSGGGTDTQYF. The rearrangement uses TRBV6-1 and TRBJ2-3, with 12 bases aligning to TRBD2. The CDR3 covers 17 residues. Germline V gene lookup returns CDR1 MNHNS and CDR2 SASEGT. Trimming took 0 bases from V and 1 from J; bases not matched to a gene: 2.

This clonotype was recorded a few times. This chain connects TRBV5-1 to TRBJ1-2, with D hard to call. CDR1 is SGHRS and CDR2 is YFSETQ in the germline V gene. The CDR3 extends over 13 amino acids. V lost 2 bases and J lost 7, with 12 bases in between. The chain's CDR3 is CASSLDGLLGYTF. In DNA, the CDR3 is TGCGCCAGCAGCTTAGACGGTCTACTTGGCTACACCTTC.

This clonotype was seen more than once but under ten times. The rearrangement joins TRBV7-8 to TRBJ2-7; weak D call: TRBD2 (5 bases). V gave up 5 bases and J gave up 3 bases, with 14 bases separating them. Germline assignment: CDR1 SGHVS and CDR2 FQNEAQ. The CDR3 consists of 14 residues. Here the CDR3 reads CASSRALTSYEQYF. Written as DNA, the CDR3 is TGTGCCAGCAGCCGAGCCCTAACTAGCTACGAGCAGTACTTC.

This clonotype was recorded a few times. This chain links TRBV7-2 with TRBJ2-1, with TRBD2 matching over 11 bases. The CDR3 has 15 amino acids. With 5 bases clipped from V and 7 bases from J, the junction kept 7 bases outside the gene matches. Germline assignment: CDR1 SGHTA and CDR2 FQGNSA. CDR3 protein: CASSPNSGGVNEQFF. CDR3 DNA: TGTGCCAGCAGCCCCAATAGCGGGGGGGTTAATGAGCAGTTCTTC. The variable domain in full, with the rest retrieved from reference TRBV7-2 and TRBJ2-1, is GAGVSQSPSNKVTEKGKDVELRCDPISGHTALYWYRQSLGQGLEFLIYFQGNSAPDKSGLPSDRFSAERTGGSVSTLTIQRTQQEDSAVYLCASSPNSGGVNEQFFGPGTRLTVL.

The rearrangement uses TRBV5-6 and TRBJ2-1; maybe TRBD2 (6 bases). This CDR3 region has 18 residues. V was clipped by 0 bases and J by 2 bases, with 18 bases between them. Germline-derived CDR1 and CDR2 are SGHDT and YYEEEE. The CDR3 nucleotides read TGTGCCAGCAGCTTGGAGCAGCGGCGGGGCGGCACCTACAATGAGCAGTTCTTC. Translated, it gives CASSLEQRRGGTYNEQFF.

This chain connects TRBV7-8 to TRBJ1-4, with D uncertain. V was pared by 1 base and J by 3 bases, with 12 bases between. CDR1 and CDR2 (germline): SGHVS, FQNEAQ. CDR3 length: 16 amino acids. The CDR3 region has the DNA TGTGCCAGCAGCTTAGTAGATCGGGGATCTAATGAAAAACTGTTTTTT. Its protein is CASSLVDRGSNEKLFF.

This clonotype was detected a few times. The chain joins TRBV19 to TRBJ2-1; tentative D call: TRBD1 (5 bases). V was trimmed by 3 bases and J by 5 bases, leaving 17 bases between them. This CDR3 spans 16 amino acids. Germline V CDR1 and CDR2: LNHDA, SQIVND (reference sequence). The CDR3 loop reads CASSILIGAGDNEQFF. In DNA form, the CDR3 reads TGTGCCAGTAGTATTTTAATAGGGGCTGGTGACAATGAGCAGTTCTTC.